This T cell receptor (beta chain) stems from a study of OX40 agonist ivuxolimab in advanced cancers. Overall study: Previous treatment with anti-PD-1, anti-PD-L1 or anti-CTLA-4 therapy was allowed; 40% had received some. General study findings and limits: There was clonal expansion of CD4+ and CD8+ blood T cells by week 6 at 0.1 to 3.0 mg/kg. With doses of 0.1-3.0 mg/kg, partial responders showed among the lowest clonal expansion.

In the case of this clone: What it binds is not known.

Patients with a history of autoimmune disease or on systemic immunosuppression were excluded. The germline V gene encodes CDR1 LNHDA and CDR2 SQIVND (reference sequence). CDR3 length: 13 amino acids. V lost 6 bases and J lost 4; bases outside the gene matches: 5. Libraries were prepared by immunoSEQ multiplex PCR; TCRdb keeps only in-frame clonotypes and omits some of them. Among around 76,000 clones listed, about 89% were seen once. The receptor's source is an adult with an advanced solid tumor such as melanoma, head and neck, liver or kidney cancer. V and J are TRBV19 and TRBJ2-7; TRBD1 matches 8 bases. The sample here was CD4+ or CD8+ T cells sorted from blood, taken in a trial of the OX40 agonist ivuxolimab. This chain's CDR3 is CASRAGGFYEQYF. The CDR3 DNA is TGTGCCAGTAGGGCAGGGGGCTTTTACGAGCAGTACTTC.